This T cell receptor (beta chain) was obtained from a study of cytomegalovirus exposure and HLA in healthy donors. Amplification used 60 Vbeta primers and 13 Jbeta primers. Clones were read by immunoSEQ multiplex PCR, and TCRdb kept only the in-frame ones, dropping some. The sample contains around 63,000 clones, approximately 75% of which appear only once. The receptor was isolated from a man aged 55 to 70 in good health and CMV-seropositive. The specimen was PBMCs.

The CDR3 loop is CASSLGRADTQYF. The CDR3 DNA sequence: TGTGCCAGCAGCTTGGGGCGAGCGGATACGCAGTATTTT. The chain carries TRBV12-1 and TRBJ2-3; the tabulated D call, TRBD1, remains unverified against the DNA. TRBV12-1 is a pseudogene locus. CDR3 length equals 13 residues.